The 19 T cell receptor beta chains in this list originate from one sample, sequenced in a study of blood T cell repertoires in COVID-19. Here immunoSEQ multiplex PCR was the method, and the copy in TCRdb shows in-frame clones only, minus some. The profile shows 390,000 or so clones, about 89% of them singletons. The sequenced sample consisted of peripheral blood. These receptors were obtained from a woman in her 30s with COVID-19, enrolled during active disease.

V usage is TRBV2 and J usage is TRBJ1-5; 7 bases fit TRBD1. This CDR3 comprises 16 residues. Germline CDR1 SNHLY, CDR2 FYNNEI. The V segment lost 0 bases and the J segment 7 bases; nucleotides outside the gene matches: 9. Here the CDR3 reads CASSEAARGRGQPQHF. CDR3 nucleotides: TGTGCCAGCAGTGAAGCCGCAAGGGGGCGAGGGCAGCCCCAGCATTTT.

The chain couples TRBV18 to TRBJ1-3; the match to TRBD1 covers 8 bases. The junction had 3 bases not matched to a gene; V was cut back by 0 bases and J by 2 bases. Per germline, CDR1 KGHSH and CDR2 LQKENI. CDR3 length: 16 residues. CDR3 residues: CASSPPRTGTGNTIYF. CDR3 in DNA: TGTGCCAGCTCACCACCGCGGACAGGGACTGGAAACACCATATATTTT.

This clone was seen more than once but under ten times. V gene TRBV5-4 combines with J gene TRBJ2-7; tentative D call: TRBD2 (7 bases). The CDR3 consists of 14 residues. V was pared by 4 bases and J by 2 bases, with 13 bases between. In germline, CDR1 is SGHNT, CDR2 YYREEE (reference sequence). CDR3 protein: CASSPGGGPYEQYF. In nucleotides, the CDR3 is TGTGCCAGCAGCCCGGGGGGCGGACCCTACGAGCAGTACTTC.

The V and J genes are TRBV6-5 and TRBJ1-5; 7 nucleotides match TRBD1. Germline CDR1 and CDR2: MNHEY and SVGAGI. The CDR3 covers 14 residues. V lost 5 bases and J lost 5; bases outside the gene matches: 6. CDR3 protein: CASSTRDRYQPQHF. In DNA form, the CDR3 reads TGTGCCAGCAGTACCCGGGACAGATATCAGCCCCAGCATTTT.

This clone appeared many times. J is TRBJ2-7 and V is TRBV11-2; 9 positions agree with TRBD1. V lost 5 bases, J lost 3 bases, and 11 bases stayed unmatched. From germline, CDR1 is SGHAT and CDR2 FQNNGV. The CDR3 consists of 16 residues. Here the CDR3 DNA reads TGTGCCAGCAGCCAAGAACAGGGGGCACCCAGCTACGAGCAGTACTTC. Translating gives CASSQEQGAPSYEQYF.

This clone was detected a few times. The chain employs TRBV28 and TRBJ2-7; 8 nucleotides align to TRBD2. The junction had 10 bases not matched to a gene; V was cut back by 1 base and J by 5 bases. Germline V gene data show CDR1 as MDHEN and CDR2 as SYDVKM. There are 16 residues in the CDR3. The CDR3 protein is CASSLSLREVGHEQYF. The CDR3 DNA sequence: TGTGCCAGCAGTTTATCGTTGCGGGAGGTGGGACACGAGCAGTACTTC.

V gene TRBV5-1 combines with J gene TRBJ2-7, with a possible D match to TRBD1 (6 bases). V was trimmed by 0 bases and J by 4 bases, leaving 14 bases between them. The germline gives CDR1 SGHRS, CDR2 YFSETQ. CDR3 size: 15 residues. CDR3: CASSLALGTQYEQYF. DNA for the CDR3: TGCGCCAGCAGCTTGGCCTTGGGGACACAATACGAGCAGTACTTC.

The rearrangement uses TRBV16 and TRBJ2-5; 13 bases are shared with TRBD2. Germline CDR1 KGHSY, CDR2 FQNENV. V lost 5 bases and J lost 4; bases outside the gene matches: 10. The CDR3 length is 17 residues. The CDR3 protein is CASSGLAGEPGRETQYF. The CDR3 DNA reads as TGTGCCAGCAGCGGACTAGCGGGAGAGCCTGGTCGAGAGACCCAGTACTTC.

This clone showed up just a few times. The chain employs TRBV27 and TRBJ2-2, with 9 positions matching TRBD1. The germline CDR1 and CDR2 sequences are MNHEY and SMNVEV (reference sequence). V was pared by 2 bases and J by 4 bases, with 2 bases of the junction left unmatched. The CDR3 runs to 15 residues. DNA for the CDR3: TGTGCCAGCAGTTTAGCGGACAGGGGCACCGGGGAGCTGTTTTTT. It codes for CASSLADRGTGELFF.

This clone occurred a few times. The rearrangement links TRBV30 to TRBJ1-5; unclear D gene. The CDR3 is made up of 12 amino acids. Germline V gene data show CDR1 as GTSNPN and CDR2 as SVGIG (reference sequence). Trimming left V 1 base short and J 7 bases short, with 8 bases between. CDR3 in amino acids: CAWSGVLQPQHF. The CDR3 DNA is TGTGCCTGGAGTGGTGTCCTACAGCCCCAGCATTTT.

V is TRBV30 and J is TRBJ1-4; no clear D gene. From germline, CDR1 is GTSNPN and CDR2 SVGIG (reference sequence). Trimming removed 5 bases from V and 2 bases from J, with 3 bases in between. The CDR3 spans 11 residues. The CDR3 loop reads CAWHTNEKLFF. CDR3 nucleotide sequence: TGTGCCTGGCATACTAATGAAAAACTGTTTTTT. The full variable domain, completed using reference TRBV30 and TRBJ1-4, is SQTIHQWPATLVQPVGSPLSLECTVEGTSNPNLYWYRQAAGRGLQLLFYSVGIGQISSEVPQNLSASRPQDRQFILSSKKLLLSDSGFYLCAWHTNEKLFFGSGTQLSVL.

This chain connects TRBV7-2 to TRBJ1-1, with 11 bases lining up with TRBD1. The CDR3 runs 17 residues. The V gene's germline CDR1 is SGHTA and CDR2 FQGNSA. The V segment lost 1 base and the J segment 0 bases; nucleotides outside the gene matches: 4. CDR3 sequence: CASSLVGTGGLNTEAFF. The CDR3 DNA follows: TGTGCCAGCAGCTTAGTAGGGACAGGGGGGCTGAACACTGAAGCTTTCTTT.

The chain joins TRBV6-6 to TRBJ1-2; a weak D match, TRBD1 (5 bases). This CDR3 is 13 amino acids long. V lost 5 bases to trimming and J lost 8 bases, with 15 bases between them. From germline, CDR1 is MNHNY and CDR2 SVGAGI (reference sequence). In DNA form, the CDR3 reads TGTGCCAGCAGTGGGGACTACGAGGGAGGCTACACCTTC. Protein: CASSGDYEGGYTF.

V usage is TRBV5-1 and J usage is TRBJ2-1, with 13 bases matching TRBD2. The length of the CDR3 is 14 residues. The ends lost 4 bases at V and 8 bases at J; junction bases unmatched: 3. Per the germline V gene, CDR1 is SGHRS and CDR2 is YFSETQ. CDR3 sequence reads: CASSPGLAGYEQFF. Here the CDR3 DNA reads TGCGCCAGCAGCCCGGGACTAGCGGGATATGAGCAGTTCTTC.

The chain uses TRBV30 and TRBJ2-2; TRBD1 is a possible D gene (6 bases). V gave up 8 bases and J gave up 0 bases, with 10 bases separating them. There are 13 residues in the CDR3. CDR1 and CDR2 from the germline V gene are GTSNPN and SVGIG (reference sequence). The CDR3 protein is CAQDRANTGELFF. The CDR3 bases are TGTGCCCAGGACAGAGCGAACACCGGGGAGCTGTTTTTT.

The V call is TRBV19, the J call TRBJ1-5, with TRBD1 identical over 7 bases. V shed 7 bases, J shed 0 bases, and the junction held 6 bases outside the gene matches. This CDR3 is built from 15 residues. Germline V gene lookup returns CDR1 LNHDA and CDR2 SQIVND (reference sequence). CDR3 nucleotides: TGTGCCAGTACCATGGACAGGTTTAGCAATCAGCCCCAGCATTTT. Its translation is CASTMDRFSNQPQHF.

The chain couples TRBV10-3 to TRBJ2-2; D may be TRBD1 (5 bases). Trimming stripped 5 bases from V and 7 bases from J, with 14 bases between. The CDR3 has 14 residues. The germline V gene encodes CDR1 ENHRY and CDR2 SYGVKD. CDR3 loop: CAISPSQGNGELFF. As DNA, the CDR3 is TGTGCCATCAGTCCCTCCCAGGGCAACGGGGAGCTGTTTTTT.

V and J are TRBV9 and TRBJ2-1; TRBD1 matches 9 bases. Germline CDR1 reads SGDLS; CDR2 reads YYNGEE. The CDR3 consists of 15 residues. J was trimmed by 3 bases and V by 4 bases; bases with no gene match: 5. In DNA form, the CDR3 reads TGTGCCAGCAGCTACACAGGGGGCCACTACAATGAGCAGTTCTTC. Protein: CASSYTGGHYNEQFF. The full variable domain, completed using reference TRBV9 and TRBJ2-1, is DSGVTQTPKHLITATGQRVTLRCSPRSGDLSVYWYQQSLDQGLQFLIQYYNGEERAKGNILERFSAQQFPDLHSELNLSSLELGDSALYFCASSYTGGHYNEQFFGPGTRLTVL.

This chain connects TRBV5-1 to TRBJ2-7; D is uncertain. Looked up from germline, CDR1 is SGHRS and CDR2 is YFSETQ. CDR3 length: 12 amino acids. V shed 4 bases and J shed 2 bases, with 7 bases lying between them. This CDR3 is CASSSDTYEQYF. The CDR3 nucleotides are TGCGCCAGCAGCAGTGACACCTACGAGCAGTACTTC.